Sequencing of this TCR beta chain was carried out in a study of cytomegalovirus exposure and HLA in healthy donors. PCR amplification relied on 60 Vbeta primers (plus 13 Jbeta primers). Measured with immunoSEQ multiplex PCR; TCRdb has only the in-frame clones, and not every one. The sample shows around 160,000 clones, roughly 88% of them seen only once. The TCR originated in a young man in good health and CMV-seropositive. Sequenced input: PBMCs.

As DNA, the CDR3 is TGTGCCATCAGAGGCCGGGGGGCGGGCGCCTACGAGCAGTACTTC. Translation: CAIRGRGAGAYEQYF. This chain joins TRBV10-3 and TRBJ2-7; TRBD2 is a possible D gene (7 bases). In germline, CDR1 is ENHRY, CDR2 SYGVKD. V shed 6 bases and J shed 2 bases, with 17 bases lying between them. The CDR3 has 15 amino acids.